This T cell receptor (beta chain) was obtained from a study of blood T cell repertoires in COVID-19. Background on the study: Donors in the United States, Italy and Spain gave samples during acute or convalescent COVID-19.

This CDR3 spans 13 amino acids. Deletions cut 3 bases from V and 2 bases from J, with 6 bases between. CDR1 and CDR2 from the germline V gene are KGHSH and LQKENI. Participants, about 18 to 90 years old, spanned around 26 US areas. As handled by the study authors: Estimation of nucleated cell counts relied on the amplification of reference gene primers. The method was immunoSEQ multiplex PCR; TCRdb's version includes in-frame clones alone and lacks a portion of them. Clonal size and the V and J genes are those of that table, whereas D and trimming came from the DNA. This sample yields around 46,000 clones, of which 85% to 90% are seen a single time; roughly 3% belongs to the top ten.

The source is a woman aged 50 to 60 who had recovered from COVID-19. The rearrangement links TRBV18 to TRBJ2-3; D ambiguous. The specimen was PBMCs or T cells enriched from blood (not recorded which). The CDR3 loop is CASSPPVTDTQYF. In DNA form, the CDR3 reads TGTGCCAGCTCACCTCCTGTCACAGATACGCAGTATTTT.